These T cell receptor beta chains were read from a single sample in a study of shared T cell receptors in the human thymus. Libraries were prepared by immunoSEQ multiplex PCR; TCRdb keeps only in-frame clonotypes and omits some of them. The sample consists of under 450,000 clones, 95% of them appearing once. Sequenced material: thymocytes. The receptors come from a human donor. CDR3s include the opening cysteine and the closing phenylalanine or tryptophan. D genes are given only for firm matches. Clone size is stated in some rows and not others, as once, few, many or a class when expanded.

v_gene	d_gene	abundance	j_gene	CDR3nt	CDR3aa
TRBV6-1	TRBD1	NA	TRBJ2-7	TGTGCCAGCAGTGAAGCGCCTATTCGGGACAGGGGATACGAGCAGTACTTC	CASSEAPIRDRGYEQYF
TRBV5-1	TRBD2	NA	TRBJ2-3	TGCGCCAGCAGCCATACTAGCGCCACAGATACGCAGTATTTT	CASSHTSATDTQYF
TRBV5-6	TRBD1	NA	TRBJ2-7	TGTGCCAGCACCGTCGAGGATGACAGGGCCTACGAGCAGTACTTC	CASTVEDDRAYEQYF
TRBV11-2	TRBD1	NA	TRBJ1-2	TGTGCCAGCAGCTTGGGGACAGGGTATAACTATGGCTACACCTTC	CASSLGTGYNYGYTF
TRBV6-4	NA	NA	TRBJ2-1	TGTGCCAGCAGTGGGGGTGGCGAGGACAATGAGCAGTTCTTC	CASSGGGEDNEQFF
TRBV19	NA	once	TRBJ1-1	TGTGCCAGTAGTGGTAACGGCGTGGGCAGGGATGGTTTCCTGAACACTGAAGCTTTCTTT	CASSGNGVGRDGFLNTEAFF
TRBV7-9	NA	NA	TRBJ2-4	TGTGCCAGCAGCTTAAAGGCCAGGGGCGCAGGAAACATTCAGTACTTC	CASSLKARGAGNIQYF
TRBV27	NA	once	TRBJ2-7	TGTGCCAGCAGTTTTACGGGGGGCGGCTACGAGCAGTACTTC	CASSFTGGGYEQYF
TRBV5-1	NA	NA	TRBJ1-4	TGCGCCAGCAGCCGACGAAGTCAGGGGCGGGAAAAACTGTTTTTT	CASSRRSQGREKLFF
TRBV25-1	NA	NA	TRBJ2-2	TGTGCCAGCAGTGGTCCGGGGTTCAACACCGGGGAGCTGTTTTTT	CASSGPGFNTGELFF
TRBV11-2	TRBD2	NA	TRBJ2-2	TGTGCCAGCAGCTCCGGGGGGAAGCGGGGATCTTCAAACACCGGGGAGCTGTTTTTT	CASSSGGKRGSSNTGELFF
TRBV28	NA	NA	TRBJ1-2	TGTGCCAGCAGTTTCCCCCGGACTAACTATGGCTACACCTTC	CASSFPRTNYGYTF
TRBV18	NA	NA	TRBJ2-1	TGTGCCAGCTCACCACAGGACTCCTTGCTGAGGAATGAGCAGTTCTTC	CASSPQDSLLRNEQFF
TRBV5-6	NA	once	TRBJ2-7	TGTGCCAGCAGCCCGAGGCTAGATATATCCCTTTACGAGCAGTACTTC	CASSPRLDISLYEQYF
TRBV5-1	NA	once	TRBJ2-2	TGCGCCAGCAGCTTGGACCCGAACACCGGGGAGCTGTTTTTT	CASSLDPNTGELFF
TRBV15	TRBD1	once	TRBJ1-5	TGTGCCACCAGCAGATTGGACAGGGTGGGCAATCAGCCCCAGCATTTT	CATSRLDRVGNQPQHF
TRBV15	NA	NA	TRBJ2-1	TGTGCCACCCGCTCCTACAATGAGCAGTTCTTC	CATRSYNEQFF
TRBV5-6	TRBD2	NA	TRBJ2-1	TGTGCCAGCAGCTTGCTAGCGGGAGCCCGACACGGGGGCAATGAGCAGTTCTTC	CASSLLAGARHGGNEQFF
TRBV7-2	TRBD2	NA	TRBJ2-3	TGTGCCAGCAGCTCGACAAGCGGGAGGGGCTTAGGTACGCAGTATTTT	CASSSTSGRGLGTQYF
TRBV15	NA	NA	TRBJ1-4	TGTGCCACCAGCAGGGGCCGGGGACCCCGGGTTAATGAAAAACTGTTTTTT	CATSRGRGPRVNEKLFF
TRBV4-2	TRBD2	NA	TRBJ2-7	TGTGCCAGCAGCCAAGTTCAGCGGGAGAAAGGCTACGAGCAGTACTTC	CASSQVQREKGYEQYF
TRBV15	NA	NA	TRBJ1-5	TGTGCCACCAGGAGGTTCGATGGTCAGCCCCAGCATTTT	CATRRFDGQPQHF
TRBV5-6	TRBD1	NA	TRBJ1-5	TGTGCCAGCAGCCCCGGACAGGGTGGAAATCAGCCCCAGCATTTT	CASSPGQGGNQPQHF
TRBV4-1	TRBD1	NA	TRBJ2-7	TGCGCCAGCAGCCCCAGGACAGGGCACTCCTACGAGCAGTACTTC	CASSPRTGHSYEQYF
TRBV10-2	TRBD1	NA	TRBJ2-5	TGCGCCAGCACGTACAGGGGGCGCGGGGAGACCCAGTACTTC	CASTYRGRGETQYF
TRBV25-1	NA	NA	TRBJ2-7	TGTGCCAGCAGACCCAGGGTCTCCTACGAGCAGTACTTC	CASRPRVSYEQYF
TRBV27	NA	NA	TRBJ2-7	TGTGCCAGCAGTCCTCAACAGGGGGGAGGGCGAGAGCAGTACTTC	CASSPQQGGGREQYF
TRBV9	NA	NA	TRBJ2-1	TGTGCCAGCAGCGCGAGGGGGAGACTAGCCGACAATGAGCAGTTCTTC	CASSARGRLADNEQFF
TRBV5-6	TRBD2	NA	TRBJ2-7	TGTGCCAGCAGCTTGACTAGCGGGACCTCCTACGAGCAGTACTTC	CASSLTSGTSYEQYF
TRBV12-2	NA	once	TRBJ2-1	TGTGCAAGTCGCTACCGGACAGGGAGGAACCCCGGTCTCCACAATGAGCAGTTCTTC	CASRYRTGRNPGLHNEQFF
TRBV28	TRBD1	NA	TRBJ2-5	TGTGCCAGCAGTCGACGGGACAGGGTCCACGAGACCCAGTACTTC	CASSRRDRVHETQYF
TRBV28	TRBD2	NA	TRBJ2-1	TGTGCCAGCATCCCTCGGGAGGGCCTAAACAATGAGCAGTTCTTC	CASIPREGLNNEQFF
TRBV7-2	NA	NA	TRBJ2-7	TGTGCCAGCAGCGCGGACAGCCTCATGGACGAGCAGTACTTC	CASSADSLMDEQYF
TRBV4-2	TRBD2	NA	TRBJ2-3	TGTGCCAGCAGCCCGCCATCCCCACTGCCCCCAGCGGGAACCACAGATACGCAGTATTTT	CASSPPSPLPPAGTTDTQYF
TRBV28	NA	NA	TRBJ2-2	TGTGCCAGCACCATAGGCTGGTCCGGGGAGCTGTTTTTT	CASTIGWSGELFF
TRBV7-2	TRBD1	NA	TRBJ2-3	TGTGCCAGCAGCTTAGGGACAGGGGGCGCAAATACGCAGTATTTT	CASSLGTGGANTQYF
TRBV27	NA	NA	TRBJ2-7	TGTGCCAGCAGCCCAGGGTCTTACGAGCAGTACTTC	CASSPGSYEQYF
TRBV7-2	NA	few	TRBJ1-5	TGTGCCAGCAGCTTGGGTAATCTAAATCAGCCCCAGCATTTT	CASSLGNLNQPQHF
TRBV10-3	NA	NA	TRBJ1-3	TGTGCCATCAGTGAGACGAAGTCTGGAAACACCATATATTTT	CAISETKSGNTIYF
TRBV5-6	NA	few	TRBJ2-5	TGTGCCAGCAGCCCTTTGATTCACGGCGAGACCCAGTACTTC	CASSPLIHGETQYF